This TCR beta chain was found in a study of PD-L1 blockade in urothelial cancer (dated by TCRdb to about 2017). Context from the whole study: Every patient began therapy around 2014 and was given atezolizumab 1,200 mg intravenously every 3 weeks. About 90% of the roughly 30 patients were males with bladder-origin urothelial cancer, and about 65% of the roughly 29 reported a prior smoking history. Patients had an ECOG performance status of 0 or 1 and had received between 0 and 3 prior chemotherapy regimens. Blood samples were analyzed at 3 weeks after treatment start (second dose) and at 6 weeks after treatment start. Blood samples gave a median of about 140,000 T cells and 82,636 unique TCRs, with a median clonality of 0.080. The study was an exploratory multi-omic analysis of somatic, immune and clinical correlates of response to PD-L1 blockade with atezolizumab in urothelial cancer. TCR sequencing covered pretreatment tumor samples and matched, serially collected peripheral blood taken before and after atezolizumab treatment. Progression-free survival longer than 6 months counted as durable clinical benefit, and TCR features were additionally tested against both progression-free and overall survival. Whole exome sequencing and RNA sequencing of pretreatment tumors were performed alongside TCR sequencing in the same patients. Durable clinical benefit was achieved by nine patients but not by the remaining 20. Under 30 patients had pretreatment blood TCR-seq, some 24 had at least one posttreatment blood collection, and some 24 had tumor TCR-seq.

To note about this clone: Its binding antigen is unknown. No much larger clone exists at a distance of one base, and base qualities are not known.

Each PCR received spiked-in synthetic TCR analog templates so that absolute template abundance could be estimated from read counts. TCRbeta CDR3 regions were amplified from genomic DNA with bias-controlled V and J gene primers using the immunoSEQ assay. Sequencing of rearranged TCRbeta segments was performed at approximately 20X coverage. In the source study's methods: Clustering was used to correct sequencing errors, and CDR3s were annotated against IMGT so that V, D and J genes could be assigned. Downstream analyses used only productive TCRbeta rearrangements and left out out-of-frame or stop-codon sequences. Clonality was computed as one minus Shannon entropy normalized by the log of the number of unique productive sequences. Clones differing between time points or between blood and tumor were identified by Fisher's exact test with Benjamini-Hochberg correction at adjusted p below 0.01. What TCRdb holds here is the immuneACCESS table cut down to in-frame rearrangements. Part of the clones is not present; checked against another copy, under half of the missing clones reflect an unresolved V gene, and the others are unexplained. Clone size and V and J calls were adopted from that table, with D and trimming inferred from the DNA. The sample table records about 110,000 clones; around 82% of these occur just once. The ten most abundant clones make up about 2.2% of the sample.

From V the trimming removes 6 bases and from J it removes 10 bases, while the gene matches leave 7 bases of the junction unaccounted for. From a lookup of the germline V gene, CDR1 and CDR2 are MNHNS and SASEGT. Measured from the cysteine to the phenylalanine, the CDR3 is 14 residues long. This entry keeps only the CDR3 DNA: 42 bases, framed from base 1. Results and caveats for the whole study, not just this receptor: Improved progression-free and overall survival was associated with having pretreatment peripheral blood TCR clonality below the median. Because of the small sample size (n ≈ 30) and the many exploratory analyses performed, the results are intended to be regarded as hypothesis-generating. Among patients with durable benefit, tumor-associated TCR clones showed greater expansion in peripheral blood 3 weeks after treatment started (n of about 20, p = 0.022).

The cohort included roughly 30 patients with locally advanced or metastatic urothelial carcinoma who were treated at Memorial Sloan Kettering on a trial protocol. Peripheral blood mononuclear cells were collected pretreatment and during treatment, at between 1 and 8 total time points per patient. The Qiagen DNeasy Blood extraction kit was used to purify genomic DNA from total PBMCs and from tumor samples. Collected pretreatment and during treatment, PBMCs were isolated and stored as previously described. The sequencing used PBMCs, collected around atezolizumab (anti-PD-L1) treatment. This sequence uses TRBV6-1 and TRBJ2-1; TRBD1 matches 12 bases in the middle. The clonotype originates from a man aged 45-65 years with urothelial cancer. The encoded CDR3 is CASRQGQGAFEQFF. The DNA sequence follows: TGTGCCAGCAGACAGGGACAGGGGGCGTTCGAGCAGTTCTTC.